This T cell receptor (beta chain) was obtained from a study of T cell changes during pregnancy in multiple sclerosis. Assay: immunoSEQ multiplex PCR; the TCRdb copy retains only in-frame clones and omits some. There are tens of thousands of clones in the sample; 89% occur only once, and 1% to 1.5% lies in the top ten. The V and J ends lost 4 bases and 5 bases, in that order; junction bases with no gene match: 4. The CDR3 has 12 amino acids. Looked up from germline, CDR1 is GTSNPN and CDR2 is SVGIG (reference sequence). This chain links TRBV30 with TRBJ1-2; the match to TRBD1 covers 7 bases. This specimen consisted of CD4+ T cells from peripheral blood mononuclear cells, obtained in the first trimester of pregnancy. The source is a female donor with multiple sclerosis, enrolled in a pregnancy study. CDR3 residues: CAWTGGEYGYTF. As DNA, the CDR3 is TGTGCCTGGACAGGGGGAGAGTATGGCTACACCTTC.